A selection of T cell receptor beta chains follows, all from one sample in a study of T-cell reconstitution after alpha-beta-depleted transplantation in children. Each CDR3 protein is one row after TCRdb ran MiXCR on the PCR reads. In the table there are nearly 550,000 distinct CDR3 sequences, around 16% of which are singletons. The material was PBMCs from the stem cell graft donor, obtained from the stem cell graft. These receptors were taken from a human donor who donated a stem cell graft to a child with acute lymphoblastic leukemia. Each CDR3 is given with its conserved first and last residue. The order of the fields is clone size, D gene, V gene, J gene, CDR3 DNA, CDR3 protein. The D gene is left open where the match is weak. Some rows mark clone size as missing; the rest say once, few, many or name a class of expanded clone.

size: few
D: TRBD2
V: TRBV29-1
J: TRBJ2-5
DNA: TGCAGCGTTGACGGGATCGGGAGGGAGACCCAGTACTTC
CDR3: CSVDGIGRETQYF

size: few
D: TRBD1
V: TRBV12-3/TRBV12-4
J: TRBJ2-7
DNA: TGTGCCAGCTGCCGGACAGGGGCGCGCAACGAGCAGTACTTC
CDR3: CASCRTGARNEQYF

size: -
D: TRBD1
V: TRBV27
J: TRBJ1-1
DNA: TGTGCCAGCCTACGGACAGGGCTCATGAACACTGAAGCTTTCTTT
CDR3: CASLRTGLMNTEAFF

size: -
D: -
V: TRBV11-2
J: TRBJ2-2
DNA: TGTGCCAGCAGCTTAGGCAGGGACCTCTCGAACACCGGGGAGCTGTTTTTT
CDR3: CASSLGRDLSNTGELFF

size: -
D: -
V: TRBV10-1
J: TRBJ2-3
DNA: TGCGCCAGCAGTGTCATTCCCCAAGATACGCAGTATTTT
CDR3: CASSVIPQDTQYF

size: many
D: -
V: TRBV5-6
J: TRBJ1-2
DNA: TGTGCCAGCAGTTTGGGAGGGAACGGCTACACCTTC
CDR3: CASSLGGNGYTF

size: few
D: -
V: TRBV27
J: TRBJ2-7
DNA: TGTGCCAGCAGTAGGACACTCTCCTACGAGCAGTACTTC
CDR3: CASSRTLSYEQYF

size: few
D: -
V: TRBV5-6
J: TRBJ2-7
DNA: TGTGCCAGCAGCTTGGTGACGGAGGAACCCTACGAGCAGTACTTC
CDR3: CASSLVTEEPYEQYF

size: many
D: TRBD2
V: TRBV4-2
J: TRBJ2-3
DNA: TGTGCCAGCAGCCAAGAAGAAGCGGGAGGACCCACAGATACGCAGTATTTT
CDR3: CASSQEEAGGPTDTQYF

size: few
D: TRBD1
V: TRBV5-6
J: TRBJ1-2
DNA: TGTGCCAGCAGCTACGGACAGGGCGTTGGCTACACCTTC
CDR3: CASSYGQGVGYTF

size: few
D: TRBD2
V: TRBV12-3/TRBV12-4
J: TRBJ2-3
DNA: TGTGCCAGCAGTTTAGTGGCTAGCGGGAGTCACGGTGCAGATACGCAGTATTTT
CDR3: CASSLVASGSHGADTQYF

size: once
D: -
V: TRBV9
J: TRBJ2-6
DNA: TGTGCCAGCAGCGTAGAGGGACTCGGCTCTGGGGCCAACGTCCTGACTTTC
CDR3: CASSVEGLGSGANVLTF

size: -
D: TRBD1
V: TRBV3-1
J: TRBJ1-1
DNA: TGTGCCAGCGGACAGGGGATTGAAGCTTTCTTT
CDR3: CASGQGIEAFF

size: many
D: -
V: TRBV13
J: TRBJ2-7
DNA: TGTGCCAGCAGCTTATTGCGAAACGCCTACGAGCAGTACTTC
CDR3: CASSLLRNAYEQYF

size: few
D: TRBD2
V: TRBV5-5
J: TRBJ2-1
DNA: TGTGCCAGCAGCTCGGCCAGCGGGAGTATCTACAATGAGCAGTTCTTC
CDR3: CASSSASGSIYNEQFF

size: many
D: TRBD2
V: TRBV6-1
J: TRBJ2-3
DNA: TGTGCCAGCAGTGAACTAGCGGGAGACACAGATACGCAGTATTTT
CDR3: CASSELAGDTDTQYF

size: few
D: TRBD1
V: TRBV6-1
J: TRBJ2-1
DNA: TGTGCCAGCAGGCCCCTCGGGACAGGACGGGAGCAGTTCTTC
CDR3: CASRPLGTGREQFF

size: -
D: TRBD1
V: TRBV5-6
J: TRBJ2-5
DNA: TGTGCCAGCAGCTCCTTAGGAGCGGACAGGGCAGAGACCCAGTACTTC
CDR3: CASSSLGADRAETQYF

size: -
D: -
V: TRBV7-9
J: TRBJ2-7
DNA: TGTGCCAGCAGCTCCACCACCGGGAAAGCCTACGAGCAGTACTTC
CDR3: CASSSTTGKAYEQYF

size: -
D: -
V: TRBV10-3
J: TRBJ2-5
DNA: TGTGCCATCAGTGCTGGGGGGTCGGAGACCCAGTACTTC
CDR3: CAISAGGSETQYF

size: few
D: -
V: TRBV7-2
J: TRBJ2-7
DNA: TGTGCCAGCAGCTTTGTACGGGACTCTCCTTCTTTAGAGCAGTACTTC
CDR3: CASSFVRDSPSLEQYF

size: -
D: -
V: TRBV7-9
J: TRBJ2-1
DNA: TGTGCCAGCAGCGCCGACAGCCGGCAAGACCAGTTCTTC
CDR3: CASSADSRQDQFF

size: few
D: -
V: TRBV2
J: TRBJ2-1
DNA: TGTGCCTTCGGACCGGGAGTCAACAATGAGCAGTTCTTC
CDR3: CAFGPGVNNEQFF

size: few
D: -
V: TRBV11-2
J: TRBJ2-1
DNA: TGTGCCAGCAGCTTAGGAGGCCGGTACAATGAGCAGTTCTTC
CDR3: CASSLGGRYNEQFF